This note documents a single T cell receptor (beta chain) sequence. V was clipped by 0 bases and J by 7 bases, with 12 bases between them. The CDR3 sequence is 14 residues long. CDR1 is MGHRA, CDR2 YSYEKL, per germline. These data are taken from a study of control samples from healthy donors and cancer patients. TCRdb's copy holds only in-frame clones and misses some; the assay was immunoSEQ multiplex PCR. The repertoire holds 75,000 to 90,000 clones, approximately 89% seen once, with 5.5% to 7.5% in the top ten. The receptor comes from a man aged 45-60 years in good health. This chain joins TRBV4-1 and TRBJ1-2; D is uncertain. The specimen was blood. As DNA, the CDR3 is TGCGCCAGCAGCCAAGACGGTAATTGGGGTGGCTACACCTTC. Residues: CASSQDGNWGGYTF.